Listed here are 18 T cell receptor beta chains from one sample, sequenced in a study of CD8+CD57+ T cells in acquired aplastic anemia. Genomic DNA acted as the template from which TCR beta VDJ combination and CDR3 sequence profiling were carried out. TCRdb ran MiXCR on the reads and lists one entry per CDR3 protein. The repertoire has under 350,000 distinct CDR3 sequences, 55% to 60% of them found once; the top ten carry around 7.6%. The sample taken for sequencing was sorted CD4+, CD8+, or CD8+CD57+ T cells (not recorded which) from PBMCs. The receptor set was obtained from a human donor with severe aplastic anemia or a healthy control (not recorded which).

The chain has TRBV5-1 and TRBJ2-1; 9 positions agree with TRBD1. Germline CDR1 reads SGHRS; CDR2 reads YFSETQ. J was trimmed by 5 bases and V by 1 base; bases with no gene match: 4. CDR3 length: 15 residues. The DNA for the CDR3 is TGCGCCAGCAGCTTGTCGGACAGGGGAAACAATGAGCAGTTCTTC. Translated: CASSLSDRGNNEQFF.

J is TRBJ2-2 and V is TRBV20-1, with 8 positions matching TRBD2. V gave up 5 bases and J gave up 6 bases; unmatched junction bases: 5. In germline, CDR1 is DFQATT, CDR2 SNEGSKA (reference sequence). CDR3 length equals 13 residues. Written as DNA, the CDR3 is TGCAGTGCTCCCGGGACTAGTGCCGGGGAGCTGTTTTTT. Protein: CSAPGTSAGELFF.

This clonotype showed up many times. The V and J genes are TRBV19 and TRBJ2-3; no clear D gene. The germline gives CDR1 LNHDA, CDR2 SQIVND (reference sequence). There are 13 residues in the CDR3. V was shortened by 3 bases and J by 5 bases, with 9 bases between the two germline ends. The CDR3 loop reads CASSMSLGDTQYF. CDR3 DNA sequence: TGTGCCAGTAGTATGAGTCTCGGAGATACGCAGTATTTT.

This clonotype has at least ten counts. The V call is TRBV9, the J call TRBJ2-1; tentatively, D is TRBD2 (5 bases). Per germline, CDR1 SGDLS and CDR2 YYNGEE. V dropped 0 bases and J dropped 10 bases, with 20 bases sitting between them. This CDR3 region has 16 residues. The CDR3 DNA sequence: TGTGCCAGCAGCGTAGGGGCCAGCGGAGGTACGGCGGAGCAGTTCTTC. Amino acid sequence: CASSVGASGGTAEQFF. The entire variable domain, with the rest obtained from reference TRBV9 and TRBJ2-1, is as follows: DSGVTQTPKHLITATGQRVTLRCSPRSGDLSVYWYQQSLDQGLQFLIQYYNGEERAKGNILERFSAQQFPDLHSELNLSSLELGDSALYFCASSVGASGGTAEQFFGPGTRLTVL.

The gene calls are TRBV19 and TRBJ1-1; a weak D match, TRBD1 (6 bases). The V gene's germline CDR1 is LNHDA and CDR2 SQIVND (reference sequence). The CDR3 is 12 residues long. V lost 5 bases and J 8 bases, leaving 12 bases between the germline ends. The CDR3 here is CASSQQGYEAFF. The CDR3 DNA is TGTGCCAGTAGTCAGCAGGGGTACGAAGCTTTCTTT. The variable domain in full, completed from reference TRBV19 and TRBJ1-1, reads DGGITQSPKYLFRKEGQNVTLSCEQNLNHDAMYWYRQDPGQGLRLIYYSQIVNDFQKGDIAEGYSVSREKKESFPLTVTSAQKNPTAFYLCASSQQGYEAFFGQGTRLTVV.

The J gene is TRBJ1-2, the V gene TRBV2; D may be TRBD1 (6 bases). In germline, CDR1 is SNHLY, CDR2 FYNNEI. V was clipped by 3 bases and J by 4 bases, with 15 bases between them. The CDR3 has 15 residues. CDR3 DNA: TGTGCCAGCAGTGAGGGGGGCCGGGGGATCTATGGCTACACCTTC. Its protein product is CASSEGGRGIYGYTF.

This rearrangement joins TRBV27 to TRBJ2-2, with 7 bases matching TRBD2. The CDR3 is 16 residues long. V was pared by 0 bases and J by 7 bases, with 8 bases of the junction left unmatched. Per germline, CDR1 MNHEY and CDR2 SMNVEV (reference sequence). The CDR3 nucleotides are TGTGCCAGCAGTTTATCGACTAGCCATTTGGACGGGGAGCTGTTTTTT. The encoded protein is CASSLSTSHLDGELFF.

This clonotype has a count of ten or more. The chain couples TRBV29-1 to TRBJ2-5, with 7 bases that match TRBD2. The CDR3 runs to 11 residues. Germline CDR1 and CDR2: SQVTM and ANQGSEA. The V segment lost 6 bases and the J segment 5 bases; nucleotides outside the gene matches: 3. CDR3 amino acids: CSVRSGETQYF. CDR3 nucleotide sequence: TGCAGCGTCCGTAGCGGGGAGACCCAGTACTTC.

This chain joins TRBV20-1 and TRBJ2-5; TRBD2 agrees at 10 bases. CDR1 and CDR2 from the germline V gene are DFQATT and SNEGSKA (reference sequence). J lost 0 bases, V lost 1 base, and 2 bases had no gene match. The CDR3 is 15 amino acids. CDR3 in DNA: TGCAGTGCTAGAGGGACTAGCGGCTACCAAGAGACCCAGTACTTC. Its protein is CSARGTSGYQETQYF.

This chain links TRBV10-3 with TRBJ2-3, with D possibly being TRBD1 or TRBD2 (5 bases each). V was pared by 8 bases and J by 2 bases, with 11 bases between. CDR1 is ENHRY and CDR2 is SYGVKD in the germline V gene. The CDR3 sequence is 13 residues long. CDR3 sequence: CAISVGDTDTQYF. The CDR3 coding sequence is TGTGCCATCTCCGTGGGGGACACAGATACGCAGTATTTT.

The rearrangement uses TRBV15 and TRBJ1-1; weak D call: TRBD1 (6 bases). Trimming shortened V by 1 base and J by 6 bases, and 12 bases separated the two germline ends. The germline gives CDR1 LNHNV, CDR2 YYDKDF (reference sequence). This CDR3 has 14 residues. The CDR3 protein is CATSRGHREAEAFF. CDR3 sequence (DNA): TGTGCCACCAGCAGAGGGCACAGGGAGGCTGAAGCTTTCTTT.

This sequence joins TRBV7-9 and TRBJ2-7, with TRBD1 identical over 9 bases. CDR1 SEHNR and CDR2 FQNEAQ come from the germline V gene (reference sequence). The CDR3 length is 16 residues. J lost 3 bases, V lost 4 bases, and 10 bases had no gene match. CDR3 in amino acids: CASSSSRDRAVYEQYF. The CDR3 nucleotides read TGTGCCAGCAGCTCCAGTCGGGACAGGGCAGTCTACGAGCAGTACTTC. The full variable domain, in which reference TRBV7-9 and TRBJ2-7 provide the parts outside the CDR3, is DTGVSQNPRHKITKRGQNVTFRCDPISEHNRLYWYRQTLGQGPEFLTYFQNEAQLEKSRLLSDRFSAERPKGSFSTLEIQRTEQGDSAMYLCASSSSRDRAVYEQYFGPGTRLTVT.

V gene TRBV18 combines with J gene TRBJ2-6, with D perhaps matching TRBD1 or TRBD2 (5 bases each). Trimming pared 2 bases from V and 0 bases from J, leaving 17 bases between. Germline loops: CDR1 KGHSH, CDR2 LQKENI. The CDR3 runs to 19 residues. This chain's CDR3 is CASSPEVGTSYSGANVLTF. CDR3 in DNA: TGTGCCAGCTCACCAGAGGTGGGGACCTCTTACTCTGGGGCCAACGTCCTGACTTTC. Together with reference TRBV18 and TRBJ2-6, the CDR3 gives the full variable domain: NAGVMQNPRHLVRRRGQEARLRCSPMKGHSHVYWYRQLPEEGLKFMVYLQKENIIDESGMPKERFSAEFPKEGPSILRIQQVVRGDSAAYFCASSPEVGTSYSGANVLTFGAGSRLTVL.

J is TRBJ1-5 and V is TRBV6-6, with TRBD1 as a possible D gene (6 bases). This CDR3 comprises 14 residues. Trimming left V 5 bases short and J 15 bases short, with 23 bases between. From germline, CDR1 is MNHNY and CDR2 SVGAGI (reference sequence). The CDR3 DNA reads TGTGCCAGCAGTACCGGGTTAGTGGGGGCTATCCTGCATTTT. It encodes CASSTGLVGAILHF.

This clonotype was detected ten times or more. The chain is built from TRBV19 and TRBJ1-5, with D possibly being TRBD1 (5 bases). V lost 6 bases, J lost 1 base, and 10 bases lay in between. Germline CDR1 LNHDA, CDR2 SQIVND (reference sequence). The CDR3 loop spans 14 amino acids. CDR3 loop: CASSARVSNQPQHF. CDR3 DNA sequence: TGTGCCAGTAGCGCCAGGGTGAGCAATCAGCCCCAGCATTTT.

The rearrangement links TRBV9 to TRBJ1-4, with 7 nucleotides matching TRBD1. V was pared by 3 bases and J by 5 bases, with 16 bases of the junction left unmatched. The CDR3 consists of 18 residues. Germline lookup yields CDR1 SGDLS and CDR2 YYNGEE. CDR3 sequence reads: CASSAPTRQGRGNEKLFF. CDR3 DNA: TGTGCCAGCAGCGCACCCACCAGACAGGGAAGGGGGAATGAAAAACTGTTTTTT.

The rearrangement joins TRBV7-2 to TRBJ2-3; D assignment may be TRBD1 or TRBD2 (5 bases each). CDR1 is SGHTA, CDR2 FQGNSA, per germline. CDR3 length: 14 amino acids. V lost 5 bases to trimming and J lost 2 bases, with 11 bases between them. CDR3 region: CASSPSGTTDTQYF. The DNA of the CDR3 is TGTGCCAGCAGCCCCTCGGGGACCACAGATACGCAGTATTTT.

The V gene is TRBV2, the J gene TRBJ2-7, with 7 bases identical to TRBD2. With 3 bases clipped from V and 2 bases from J, the junction kept 7 bases outside the gene matches. Germline V gene data show CDR1 as SNHLY and CDR2 as FYNNEI. This CDR3 has 15 amino acids. The CDR3 protein is CASSESRAGAYEQYF. Written as DNA, the CDR3 is TGTGCCAGCAGTGAGTCGAGGGCGGGGGCCTACGAGCAGTACTTC.